What follows describes a single T cell receptor (beta chain). The antigen remains undetermined. The data belong to a study of Ad26.COV2.S vaccination and SARS-CoV-2 variants. Broader study findings: Spike-specific responses of CD8+ and CD4+ T cells were reported to display substantial breadth after vaccination. The TCR-based breadth and depth measures might underestimate overall T cell responses. Vaccine recipients showed a spike-specific TCR breadth that was higher than in placebo recipients. Non-spike TCR breadth did not differ much between vaccine and placebo recipients.

Germline values: CDR1 SGHTA, CDR2 FQGTGA. This CDR3 spans 16 amino acids. V shed 2 bases and J shed 0 bases, with 12 bases lying between them. The table came from immunoSEQ multiplex PCR; TCRdb's copy has only in-frame clones and leaves some out. The sample has about 350,000 clones, 92% seen once. The material sequenced was peripheral blood, taken after recovery from COVID-19. The V gene is TRBV7-3, the J gene TRBJ2-3; D call uncertain. This receptor was taken from a human donor who had recovered from COVID-19. CDR3: CASSLLAESSTDTQYF. CDR3 bases: TGTGCCAGCAGCTTATTGGCAGAATCTAGCACAGATACGCAGTATTTT.